This T cell receptor (beta chain) was captured by sequencing in a study of tumor-infiltrating lymphocytes in primary liver carcinoma (dated by TCRdb to the late 2010s). A note on the overall study: Of the five patients, three men and two women aged 30 to 69 years, four had hepatocellular carcinoma and one had combined HCC and intrahepatic cholangiocarcinoma. The five patients had tumors staged T1-T3 N0M0, with maximum diameters ranging from roughly 4 to 10 cm. Each sample produced roughly 3.65 to 7.13 million productive TCRbeta reads, and read depth showed no significant difference between tissue types. For each liver tumor, the study sampled five regions along with adjacent normal tissue and blood, and applied TCRbeta repertoire sequencing, expression microarrays and whole-exome sequencing. A total of 35 or so specimens from 5 patients, comprising some 25 tumor regions, 5 adjacent noncancerous liver tissues and 5 peripheral blood samples, were covered by TCRbeta repertoire sequencing. To link TCRbeta repertoire diversity to the local molecular phenotype, the approximately 23 tumor region samples were profiled with Agilent mRNA microarrays. High reproducibility was observed for the technical replicate repertoires, with mean shared-clone rates approximately 0.9 and correlation coefficients above 0.95. The study at large found these results: The top 250 clones accounted for a significantly greater share of the repertoire in tumors than in blood (p = 0.039). Only the TCR beta chain was sequenced, which likely underestimates true repertoire diversity because unpaired alpha chains were not captured. With just a handful of patients in the study, the authors point out that the findings should be validated in a larger study. Consistent with antigen-driven expansion, pairs of tumor regions showed higher repertoire overlap (mean about 36%) than either tumor-adjacent pairs (approximately 17%) or tumor-blood pairs (approximately 15%). Only roughly 7-25% of top clones appeared in all five regions of a tumor, which suggests that tumor-infiltrating T cells are spatially heterogeneous. Comparison of CD4+ and CD8+ T cell repertoires was precluded by the use of bulk unsorted samples.

With regard to this clonotype: It has no known antigen specificity. One junction end does not reproduce the germline sequence, and a read error may be involved.

Without any cell sorting, total RNA and DNA were extracted together from approximately 20-30 mg of bulk tissue using the AllPrep DNA/RNA mini kit. About five patients with histopathologically diagnosed primary liver carcinoma underwent surgical resection in China between November 2015 and early 2016. At the time of sampling, the patients were treatment-naive and had chronic HBV infection. Five spatially separated regions were sampled from each tumor: the superior, inferior, left-lateral and right-lateral poles, plus the tumor centre. According to histology, viable tumor cells made up more than 90% of every tumor sample. Fresh tumor and adjacent tissue pieces were bisected, with one half stored in RNAlater at -80 degrees C and the other half sent for histology. According to the germline V gene, CDR1 reads SGHAT and CDR2 reads FQNNGV. Including cysteine and phenylalanine, the CDR3 has 14 amino acids. Of all the DNA, just the CDR3 is kept, 42 bases in frame from base 1.

TCRbeta-specific cDNA was reverse-transcribed from 500 ng total RNA using a constant-region primer and ProtoScript II reverse transcriptase. TCRbeta libraries were built with three nested multiplex PCR rounds, a slightly modified ARM-PCR procedure. The first two PCR rounds used multiplex TRBV1-TRBV30 forward primers with a Cbeta reverse primer, each for about 10 cycles. Sample barcodes and Illumina adapters were added in a final 25-cycle PCR with Deep VentR polymerase. Before sequencing, amplicons of 200-500 bp were gel-purified using a QIAquick gel extraction kit. The TCRbeta amplicons were sequenced with 250-bp paired-end reads on an Illumina HiSeq 2500. Per the original workflow: Reads were quality-trimmed with Trimmomatic v0.33, and paired reads were merged with FLASH v1.2.11 to recover full CDR3 sequences. V, D and J germline segments were assigned to the rearranged TCRbeta sequences by MiGEC v1.2.1b. Clonotype statistics and Shannon-Wiener diversity indices were computed with VDJtools v1.0.0. Except for diversity analysis, only each sample's 250 most abundant clonotypes were used in subsequent analyses to reduce sampling bias. TCRdb reprocessed the public reads (quality trimming at Q25 with fastp, clone calling with MiXCR) and kept in-frame beta chains. Records with the same CDR3 protein are collapsed into one entry carrying the most frequent genes and DNA. The V and J calls were not made by the authors but by TCRdb's processing. This sample comprises roughly 55,000 distinct CDR3 sequences, about two thirds of them detected only once. The ten largest clones represent approximately 50% of the sample.

Sequencing was performed on liver tumor tissue from sampling region 2. The cell subset or site label here, explained by the study, means: tumor region T2, inferior pole. This chain is built from TRBV11-2 and TRBJ2-7, and TRBD1 aligns with 7 junction nucleotides. This TCR came from a man aged 40-50 years with primary liver carcinoma and hepatitis B virus infection. The CDR3 has the sequence CAGSLGPTGHEEYF. At the DNA level, the sequence is TGTGCCGGCAGTTTAGGTCCGACAGGGCACGAGGAGTACTTC.